This T cell receptor (beta chain) appears in the sequencing data of a study of human T cells and chemical hapten exposure. Overall study findings and caveats: Correlating positively with patch test score were the PT1 expanded TCR counts.

The time point here: patch test 2, 6 weeks after DPC sensitization. The sample's treatment: therapeutic diphenylcyclopropenone sensitization with weekly scalp DPC. This clonotype showed up many times. Its antigen is unidentified. As processed by the authors: Samples contained a median of approximately 100,000 TCRs, with a range of about 20,000 to 750,000. Using its own MiXCR run on the RACE reads, TCRdb lists one record per CDR3 protein. The V and J calls reflect TCRdb's pipeline rather than the authors' work. The sample holds approximately 350,000 distinct CDR3 sequences, about 6.3% seen once. Sequenced material: whole blood, taken in connection with sensitization to the hapten diphenylcyclopropenone (DPC). The sequence was collected from a woman younger than 30 with alopecia areata. Some clones in this sample may be carry-over from other donors' samples.

The CDR3 DNA reads TGCGCCAGCAGCTTGGAACAGGGGGTGGATGAGCAGTTCTTC. The encoded protein is CASSLEQGVDEQFF. The chain couples TRBV5-1 to TRBJ2-1, with 8 nucleotides matching TRBD1. The CDR3 totals 14 residues. Germline CDR1 is SGHRS and CDR2 is YFSETQ. V gave up 0 bases and J gave up 8 bases; unmatched junction bases: 4.